This T cell receptor beta chain was recorded in a study of blood T cell repertoires in COVID-19. TCRdb's table, derived via immunoSEQ multiplex PCR, lists solely in-frame clones and lacks some. The repertoire has 250,000 to 300,000 clones, roughly 85% of them found once; the top ten carry under 7%. This study enrolled people aged roughly 18 to 90 from under 25 US geographic areas. Participants classified as exposed had met a COVID-19 case within 2 weeks before study entry. Per the germline V gene, CDR1 is MNHEY and CDR2 is SVGAGI. The CDR3 has 13 amino acids. Trimming removed 6 bases from V and 4 bases from J, with 10 bases in between.

The chain is built from TRBV6-5 and TRBJ1-5, with TRBD1 as a possible D gene (6 bases). The sequenced sample consisted of PBMCs or T cells enriched from blood (not recorded which). This TCR was sampled from a woman aged 50 to 60 who had been exposed to COVID-19. CDR3 bases: TGTGCCAGCAGGGCAACAGGGAATCAGCCCCAGCATTTT. Translation: CASRATGNQPQHF.